A selection of T cell receptor beta chains follows, all from one sample in a study of cytomegalovirus exposure and HLA in healthy donors. Profiled with immunoSEQ multiplex PCR; TCRdb holds only in-frame clones, not every one. This table holds 95,000 to 150,000 clones, about 80% found once. Sample: PBMCs. These receptors were collected from a female donor in good health and CMV-seropositive. The CDR3 runs from the conserved cysteine through the conserved F or W. A D gene is named only where the DNA matches it firmly. The size of a clone is reported for some rows only, either as once, few or many, or as a class for expanded clones.

V	D	J	size	CDR3	DNA
TRBV7-8	TRBD1	TRBJ1-2	-	CASSFTGGYGYTF	TGTGCCAGCAGCTTTACAGGGGGCTATGGCTACACCTTC
TRBV5-6	TRBD1	TRBJ2-7	-	CASSGGQARSYEQYF	TGTGCCAGCAGCGGGGGACAGGCCAGGTCCTACGAGCAGTACTTC
TRBV11-2	-	TRBJ2-5	-	CASSYGQQETQYF	TGTGCCAGCAGCTATGGACAGCAAGAGACCCAGTACTTC
TRBV5-1	-	TRBJ2-1	-	CASSLVYGDNEQFF	TGCGCCAGCAGCTTGGTGTACGGGGACAATGAGCAGTTCTTC
TRBV5-1	-	TRBJ2-7	-	CASSLDSTYEQYF	TGCGCCAGCAGCTTGGACTCCACTTACGAGCAGTACTTC
TRBV5-1	-	TRBJ1-4	-	CASSSTGATNEKLFF	TGCGCCAGCAGCTCTACAGGCGCAACTAATGAAAAACTGTTTTTT
TRBV18	-	TRBJ2-7	-	CASSPPYSFSYEQYF	TGTGCCAGCTCACCACCGTATTCGTTCTCCTACGAGCAGTACTTC
TRBV30	-	TRBJ2-5	few	CAWTPGATETQYF	TGTGCCTGGACGCCAGGGGCGACAGAGACCCAGTACTTC
TRBV5-1	-	TRBJ2-1	-	CASSLDSGDYNEQFF	TGCGCCAGCAGCTTGGATAGCGGCGATTACAATGAGCAGTTCTTC
TRBV6-6	-	TRBJ1-6	-	CASSYRQNNSPLHF	TGTGCCAGCAGTTACCGACAGAATAATTCACCCCTCCACTTT
TRBV30	-	TRBJ2-7	once	CAWSTDAGAEAYF	TGTGCCTGGAGTACCGACGCCGGCGCGGAAGCGTACTTC
TRBV28	TRBD1	TRBJ1-1	-	CASSLTRLGQGDFF	TGTGCCAGCAGTTTAACCAGGCTTGGACAGGGCGACTTCTTT
TRBV29-1	-	TRBJ1-1	-	CSGEGHPGMNTEAFF	TGCAGCGGGGAGGGACATCCCGGCATGAACACTGAAGCTTTCTTT
TRBV29-1	TRBD1	TRBJ1-4	-	CSVGTGYEKLFF	TGCAGCGTCGGGACAGGGTATGAAAAACTGTTTTTT
TRBV6-1	-	TRBJ1-5	-	CASSPEGVSNQPQHF	TGTGCCAGCAGTCCCGAAGGGGTTAGCAATCAGCCCCAGCATTTT
TRBV5-6	TRBD1	TRBJ2-4	-	CASIRTGGNIQYF	TGTGCCAGCATCAGGACAGGGGGCAACATTCAGTACTTC
TRBV9	TRBD2	TRBJ2-5	-	CASSCRRRLAGAPRETQYF	TGTGCCAGCAGCTGTAGGAGGCGGCTAGCGGGGGCCCCGCGGGAGACCCAGTACTTC
TRBV7-2	-	TRBJ2-5	-	CASSPRVQETQYF	TGTGCCAGCAGCCCACGGGTCCAAGAGACCCAGTACTTC
TRBV7-7	TRBD2	TRBJ2-1	-	CASSLGSGTSGGNEQFF	TGTGCTAGCAGCTTAGGGTCCGGGACTAGCGGGGGGAATGAGCAGTTCTTC
TRBV9	TRBD1	TRBJ1-2	-	CASSPVDRVRGNYGYTF	TGTGCCAGCAGCCCCGTCGACAGGGTGAGAGGGAACTATGGCTACACCTTC
TRBV13	TRBD2	TRBJ2-1	-	CASSLRRGSSYNEQFF	TGTGCCAGCAGCTTAAGGCGGGGGAGCTCCTACAATGAGCAGTTCTTC
TRBV4-3	TRBD1	TRBJ1-2	-	CASSLGLQGVEDNYGYTF	TGCGCCAGCAGTCTTGGGTTACAGGGGGTTGAAGATAACTATGGCTACACCTTC
TRBV5-4	TRBD2	TRBJ2-5	-	CASSLAGLAGGGQETQYF	TGTGCCAGCAGCTTGGCGGGACTAGCGGGGGGGGGCCAAGAGACCCAGTACTTC
TRBV7-2	TRBD2	TRBJ2-7	-	CASSLVGGLSSYEQYF	TGTGCCAGCAGCTTAGTCGGGGGACTAAGCTCCTACGAGCAGTACTTC
TRBV2	TRBD1	TRBJ1-3	few	CASRGAGQGIGNTIYF	TGTGCCAGCAGGGGCGCGGGACAGGGGATCGGAAACACCATATATTTT
TRBV9	TRBD1	TRBJ2-1	few	CASSYRDRGRDEQFF	TGTGCCAGCAGCTACCGGGACAGGGGGCGTGATGAGCAGTTCTTC
TRBV27	-	TRBJ1-1	-	CASSFLGTEAFF	TGTGCCAGCAGTTTCCTCGGCACTGAAGCTTTCTTT
TRBV18	TRBD1	TRBJ2-3	-	CASSPETGNTDTQYF	TGTGCCAGCTCCCCGGAGACAGGGAACACAGATACGCAGTATTTT
TRBV4-1	-	TRBJ1-3	-	CASSQGWAGQGPRNTIYF	TGCGCCAGCAGCCAAGGCTGGGCAGGACAAGGACCCAGAAACACCATATATTTT
TRBV18	TRBD2	TRBJ2-5	-	CASSLLAAVQETQYF	TGTGCCAGCTCGTTACTAGCGGCCGTTCAAGAGACCCAGTACTTC
TRBV5-4	-	TRBJ2-1	-	CASSLDRGPLEFF	TGTGCCAGCAGCTTGGATAGGGGTCCGCTGGAGTTCTTC
TRBV7-6	-	TRBJ1-1	-	CASSLGANPNTEAFF	TGTGCCAGCAGCTTAGGGGCGAATCCAAACACTGAAGCTTTCTTT
TRBV4-1	TRBD1	TRBJ1-1	-	CASSQDLPGGSSEAFF	TGCGCCAGCAGCCAAGATCTCCCAGGGGGCTCATCTGAAGCTTTCTTT
TRBV18	-	TRBJ1-5	-	CASLPQELNNQPQHF	TGTGCCAGCTTACCGCAGGAATTAAACAATCAGCCCCAGCATTTT
TRBV7-8	TRBD1	TRBJ2-7	-	CASSSQGATYEQYF	TGTGCCAGCAGCTCCCAGGGGGCAACCTACGAGCAGTACTTC
TRBV12-2	-	TRBJ1-6	-	CASRPRDRGGNSPLHF	TGTGCAAGTCGCCCGAGGGACAGGGGTGGCAATTCACCCCTCCACTTT
TRBV28	TRBD1	TRBJ1-1	few	CASSLTGLRGTEAFF	TGTGCCAGCAGCTTGACAGGGCTTAGAGGCACTGAAGCTTTCTTT
TRBV11-2	-	TRBJ2-7	-	CASSDHSGPYEQYF	TGTGCCAGCAGCGACCATAGCGGTCCCTACGAGCAGTACTTC
TRBV7-9	-	TRBJ2-6	-	CASSPYSGRGANVLTF	TGTGCCAGCAGCCCCTATTCTGGGCGCGGGGCCAACGTCCTGACTTTC
TRBV18	TRBD1	TRBJ1-4	once	CASSPGQDGEKLFF	TGTGCCAGCTCACCAGGACAGGACGGGGAAAAACTGTTTTTT
TRBV5-1	TRBD1	TRBJ1-6	-	CASSLSGQGGSPLHF	TGCGCCAGCAGCTTGTCGGGACAGGGCGGTTCACCCCTCCACTTT
TRBV7-9	-	TRBJ2-3	-	CASSLEGTSTDTQYF	TGTGCCAGCAGCTTAGAAGGGACTAGCACAGATACGCAGTATTTT
TRBV30	-	TRBJ2-2	-	CAWSVRQTGELFF	TGTGCCTGGAGTGTACGACAGACCGGGGAGCTGTTTTTT
TRBV11-2	-	TRBJ2-7	-	CASSRFGGGEQYF	TGTGCCAGCAGCCGATTTGGTGGGGGGGAGCAGTACTTC
TRBV7-2	-	TRBJ2-2	-	CASSLVRSEVVTGELFF	TGTGCCAGCAGCTTAGTCCGCTCAGAGGTTGTCACCGGGGAGCTGTTTTTT
TRBV6-5	-	TRBJ2-5	-	CASTLGGTEETQYF	TGTGCCAGCACCCTTGGCGGGACGGAGGAGACCCAGTACTTC
TRBV27	TRBD1	TRBJ1-1	-	CASSPDRATEAFF	TGTGCCAGCAGCCCGGACAGGGCGACTGAAGCTTTCTTT
TRBV5-1	TRBD1	TRBJ1-6	-	CASSRGATGATNSPLHF	TGCGCCAGCAGCCGAGGTGCTACAGGGGCGACTAATTCACCCCTCCACTTT
TRBV11-3	-	TRBJ2-7	few	CASSLRSGDTYEQYF	TGTGCCAGCAGCTTACGTTCAGGGGATACCTACGAGCAGTACTTC
TRBV7-9	-	TRBJ1-1	-	CASSLATETLGANTEAFF	TGTGCCAGCAGCTTAGCGACAGAGACTTTAGGGGCGAACACTGAAGCTTTCTTT
TRBV2	-	TRBJ1-2	-	CASPRRTEERYTF	TGTGCCAGTCCCCGCCGGACAGAGGAACGCTACACCTTC
TRBV27	-	TRBJ2-5	-	CASSLGETQYF	TGTGCCAGCAGTCTCGGGGAGACCCAGTACTTC
TRBV6-5	TRBD1	TRBJ1-2	-	CASRTGTGGRSGYTF	TGTGCCAGCAGGACCGGGACAGGGGGCCGAAGCGGCTACACCTTC
TRBV7-8	TRBD2	TRBJ2-5	-	CASSPWTSGGTQYF	TGTGCCAGCAGCCCCTGGACTAGCGGGGGCACCCAGTACTTC
TRBV27	-	TRBJ2-3	few	CASSLTSGAAQYF	TGTGCCAGCAGTTTAACTTCAGGGGCTGCGCAGTATTTT
TRBV5-1	TRBD2	TRBJ2-5	-	CASSPGGGYQETQYF	TGCGCCAGCAGCCCGGGAGGGGGGTACCAAGAGACCCAGTACTTC
TRBV27	TRBD1	TRBJ1-1	-	CASSTTTGGRGTEAFF	TGTGCCAGCAGTACCACGACAGGGGGAAGAGGCACTGAAGCTTTCTTT
TRBV19	-	TRBJ1-1	-	CASSTPRGGNTEAFF	TGTGCCAGTAGTACCCCTCGGGGAGGCAACACTGAAGCTTTCTTT
TRBV2	-	TRBJ1-6	-	CASSEFQGWNSPLHF	TGTGCCAGCAGTGAATTTCAGGGATGGAATTCACCCCTCCACTTT